These 26 T cell receptor beta chains originate from one sample sequenced in a study of shared clonotypes between healthy human individuals. The method was immunoSEQ multiplex PCR; TCRdb's version includes in-frame clones alone and lacks a portion of them. The data hold some 1,900,000 clones, with about 95% observed a single time. Positively selected for CCR7, the CD45RO-negative cells used as naive CD8 cells excluded terminally differentiated effector memory CD45RA+ cells. The specimen sequenced was naive CD8+ T cells sorted from blood. These receptors came from a man aged 18 to 29 in good health.

This clone was counted once. The chain employs TRBV7-9 and TRBJ2-5; 10 bases map to TRBD2. J gave up 2 bases and V 5 bases, and 8 bases lay outside the gene matches. The CDR3 totals 16 residues. CDR1 is SEHNR, CDR2 FQNEAQ, per germline (reference sequence). Written as DNA, the CDR3 is TGTGCCAGCAGCGAAGCGGGGGGGCTTTATCAAGAGACCCAGTACTTC. Amino acids: CASSEAGGLYQETQYF.

The V gene is TRBV28, the J gene TRBJ2-5; D gene unclear. V was trimmed by 0 bases and J by 0 bases, leaving 8 bases between them. The CDR3 extends over 15 amino acids. Germline V lookup: CDR1 MDHEN, CDR2 SYDVKM. The DNA for the CDR3 is TGTGCCAGCAGTTTATGGGCAGCCAACCAAGAGACCCAGTACTTC. Its protein product is CASSLWAANQETQYF.

This chain uses TRBV30 with TRBJ2-1, with D hard to call. Germline V lookup: CDR1 GTSNPN, CDR2 SVGIG (reference sequence). Trimming took off 2 bases at V and 7 bases at J, with 9 bases between the two ends. This CDR3 is 12 amino acids long. This CDR3 is CAWSSIGNEQFF. CDR3 DNA: TGTGCCTGGAGTTCCATTGGGAATGAGCAGTTCTTC.

The chain recombines TRBV28 with TRBJ1-3; TRBD1 matches 8 bases. The length of the CDR3 is 15 residues. Germline V gives CDR1 MDHEN, CDR2 SYDVKM. The V gene end was trimmed by 6 bases and the J gene end by 2 bases; junction bases not matched to a gene: 6. The CDR3 DNA is TGTGCCAGCAGATTGGACAGGGCTCCTGGAAACACCATATATTTT. The encoded protein is CASRLDRAPGNTIYF.

Here the CDR3 DNA reads TGCGCCAGCAGCCAGGTCAGGGGGCCGACTGGAAACACCATATATTTT. The encoded protein is CASSQVRGPTGNTIYF. The rearrangement joins TRBV4-1 to TRBJ1-3, with 8 bases identical to TRBD1. Losses at the gene ends were 3 bases for V and 2 bases for J; bases not matched to a gene: 6. Germline values: CDR1 MGHRA, CDR2 YSYEKL. The CDR3 sequence is 16 residues long.

As regards this clone: Other DNA variants within this sample encode the same CDR3. The V call is TRBV19, the J call TRBJ2-2; TRBD1 matches 9 bases. The CDR3 runs 15 residues. In germline, CDR1 is LNHDA, CDR2 SQIVND (reference sequence). Trimming cost V 6 bases and J 4 bases; bases outside gene matches: 6. The CDR3 reads CASSRDREGTGELFF. The CDR3 nucleotides are TGTGCCAGTAGCAGGGACAGGGAGGGCACCGGGGAGCTGTTTTTT.

The chain employs TRBV5-6 and TRBJ2-7; TRBD2 agrees at 10 bases. Trimming removed 1 base from V and 2 bases from J; junction bases left unmatched: 3. CDR3 length: 15 residues. Germline values: CDR1 SGHDT, CDR2 YYEEEE. The CDR3 loop is CASSLFTSGTYEQYF. The CDR3 nucleotides read TGTGCCAGCAGCTTGTTCACTAGCGGGACCTACGAGCAGTACTTC. The complete variable domain, with remaining parts taken from reference TRBV5-6 and TRBJ2-7, reads DAGVTQSPTHLIKTRGQQVTLRCSPKSGHDTVSWYQQALGQGPQFIFQYYEEEERQRGNFPDRFSGHQFPNYSSELNVNALLLGDSALYLCASSLFTSGTYEQYFGPGTRLTVT.

This clone was counted once. This chain connects TRBV11-2 to TRBJ2-7, with D possibly TRBD1 on 5 matching bases. Germline CDR1 reads SGHAT; CDR2 reads FQNNGV. Deletions cut 5 bases from V and 3 bases from J, with 17 bases between. The CDR3 contains 15 residues. The CDR3: CASSDGPTGLYEQYF. The CDR3 DNA follows: TGTGCCAGCAGCGACGGTCCCACAGGTCTCTACGAGCAGTACTTC.

The CDR3 DNA reads as TGTGCCAGCAGCGTAGACCCGGAGACTAACTATGGCTACACCTTC. As protein: CASSVDPETNYGYTF. The chain recombines TRBV9 with TRBJ1-2; D ambiguous. Germline CDR1 SGDLS, CDR2 YYNGEE. V lost 0 bases and J lost 0, with 9 bases in between. This CDR3 is built from 15 residues. Combining the CDR3 with reference TRBV9 and TRBJ1-2 gives the whole variable domain DSGVTQTPKHLITATGQRVTLRCSPRSGDLSVYWYQQSLDQGLQFLIQYYNGEERAKGNILERFSAQQFPDLHSELNLSSLELGDSALYFCASSVDPETNYGYTFGSGTRLTVV.

This clone was picked up one time. DNA of the CDR3: TGTGCCATCGCCTCAGGGGATTATAGCAATCAGCCCCAGCATTTT. Residues: CAIASGDYSNQPQHF. The chain links TRBV10-3 to TRBJ1-5; perhaps TRBD1 as D (6 bases). The CDR3 has 15 residues. V gave up 8 bases and J gave up 0 bases, with 14 bases separating them. CDR1 is ENHRY and CDR2 is SYGVKD in the germline V gene.

V is TRBV30 and J is TRBJ2-7; tentative D call: TRBD2 (6 bases). Germline V gene sequence: CDR1 GTSNPN, CDR2 SVGIG (reference sequence). The CDR3 runs 17 residues. V lost 2 bases to trimming and J lost 2 bases, with 22 bases between them. In nucleotides, the CDR3 is TGTGCCTGGAGTCAATTTCGGGGTGGCGGGACCACCTACGAGCAGTACTTC. This encodes CAWSQFRGGGTTYEQYF.

Points on this clone: Different DNA sequences within this sample yield the same CDR3. The chain is built from TRBV13 and TRBJ2-7, with 9 bases fitting TRBD1. V lost 5 bases and J lost 4; bases outside the gene matches: 6. Germline V lookup: CDR1 PRHDT, CDR2 FYEKMQ (reference sequence). This CDR3 comprises 14 residues. CDR3 protein: CASSPPDRGYEQYF. The CDR3 nucleotides are TGTGCCAGCAGCCCTCCGGACAGGGGTTACGAGCAGTACTTC.

The rearrangement links TRBV28 to TRBJ1-4; 7 positions match TRBD1. In germline, CDR1 is MDHEN, CDR2 SYDVKM. The trim removed 3 bases at V and 2 bases at J, leaving 6 bases unmatched. CDR3 size: 16 residues. The CDR3 DNA reads as TGTGCCAGCAGTTTGCCTCCGGGACAGACTAATGAAAAACTGTTTTTT. This sequence encodes CASSLPPGQTNEKLFF.

The CDR3 here is CATSSELSTAQYF. The CDR3 DNA sequence: TGTGCCACCAGCAGTGAGCTTTCAACCGCGCAGTACTTC. V usage is TRBV15 and J usage is TRBJ2-7; D unresolved. Germline V CDR1 and CDR2: LNHNV, YYDKDF (reference sequence). The CDR3 has 13 residues. The V and J ends lost 3 bases and 9 bases respectively, with 15 bases between them.

This sequence joins TRBV5-1 and TRBJ1-1; unclear D gene. This CDR3 region has 14 residues. Trimming left V 1 base short and J 4 bases short, with 11 bases between. Germline V gene lookup returns CDR1 SGHRS and CDR2 YFSETQ. CDR3 coding DNA: TGCGCCAGCAGCTTGTTGTCTTTGGGCACTGAAGCTTTCTTT. It codes for CASSLLSLGTEAFF.

V usage is TRBV13 and J usage is TRBJ2-1; TRBD1 agrees at 7 bases. The germline CDR1 and CDR2 sequences are PRHDT and FYEKMQ (reference sequence). With V trimmed by 4 bases and J by 5 bases, 17 bases remained unmatched. This CDR3 is 18 amino acids long. The CDR3: CASSSVPGQLRADNEQFF. The CDR3 bases are TGTGCCAGCAGCTCTGTCCCGGGACAGTTAAGGGCTGACAATGAGCAGTTCTTC. The full variable domain, with the rest looked up from reference TRBV13 and TRBJ2-1, is AAGVIQSPRHLIKEKRETATLKCYPIPRHDTVYWYQQGPGQDPQFLISFYEKMQSDKGSIPDRFSAQQFSDYHSELNMSSLELGDSALYFCASSSVPGQLRADNEQFFGPGTRLTVL.

V gene TRBV21-1 combines with J gene TRBJ2-7; the table calls TRBD2, which could not be checked here. TRBV21-1 is termed a pseudogene. CDR3 length: 13 residues. CDR3 in amino acids: CASTGSTVYEQYF. The CDR3 region has the DNA TGTGCCAGCACCGGGTCCACCGTCTACGAGCAGTACTTC.

This clone has just one count. The sample contains more than one DNA sequence encoding this CDR3. This chain connects TRBV28 to TRBJ2-7, with D possibly TRBD1 on 5 matching bases. Germline CDR1 is MDHEN and CDR2 is SYDVKM. CDR3 length: 13 residues. V lost 2 bases, J lost 1 base, and 6 bases lay in between. DNA for the CDR3: TGTGCCAGCAGTTTACAGGGATCCTACGAGCAGTACTTC. Its protein product is CASSLQGSYEQYF.

Notes on this clone: The same CDR3 can be traced to other DNA sequences in this sample. This chain links TRBV6-5 with TRBJ1-1; weak D call: TRBD1 (5 bases). Germline V gives CDR1 MNHEY, CDR2 SVGAGI. With 0 bases removed from V and 5 bases from J, the gap between germline ends came to 10 bases. The CDR3 runs to 14 residues. CDR3 protein: CASSYSGGRTEAFF. CDR3 nucleotides: TGTGCCAGCAGTTACTCTGGGGGTAGGACTGAAGCTTTCTTT.

For this clone: This sample also contains other DNA sequences that code for the same CDR3. J is TRBJ2-6 and V is TRBV27; no clear D. This CDR3 contains 13 residues. V lost 2 bases, J lost 4 bases, and 3 bases lay in between. Germline assignment: CDR1 MNHEY and CDR2 SMNVEV (reference sequence). The CDR3, as DNA: TGTGCCAGCAGTTTAACCGGGGCCAACGTCCTGACTTTC. It is translated as CASSLTGANVLTF. The whole variable domain, filled in from reference TRBV27 and TRBJ2-6, reads EAQVTQNPRYLITVTGKKLTVTCSQNMNHEYMSWYRQDPGLGLRQIYYSMNVEVTDKGDVPEGYKVSRKEKRNFPLILESPSPNQTSLYFCASSLTGANVLTFGAGSRLTVL.

The chain joins TRBV5-4 to TRBJ1-1; TRBD1 agrees at 8 bases. V lost 3 bases to trimming and J lost 5 bases; unmatched junction nucleotides: 9. The CDR3 runs 15 residues. Germline-derived CDR1 and CDR2 are SGHNT and YYREEE (reference sequence). DNA of the CDR3: TGTGCCAGCAGCTCACCAGGACAGGGACTTACTGAAGCTTTCTTT. Amino acids: CASSSPGQGLTEAFF.

The chain carries TRBV7-8 and TRBJ2-2, with D hard to call. V dropped 5 bases and J dropped 0 bases, with 13 bases sitting between them. This CDR3 has 16 amino acids. Germline V CDR1 and CDR2: SGHVS, FQNEAQ. The CDR3 sequence is CASSAPALANTGELFF. As DNA, the CDR3 is TGTGCCAGCAGCGCCCCAGCGCTCGCGAACACCGGGGAGCTGTTTTTT.

V and J are TRBV15 and TRBJ2-2; D might be TRBD1 or TRBD2, each matching 5 bases. V was pared by 0 bases and J by 0 bases, with 17 bases between. The length of the CDR3 is 19 residues. Germline CDR1 LNHNV, CDR2 YYDKDF (reference sequence). The DNA for the CDR3 is TGTGCCACCAGCAGAGATTGGGAAAAGCCGGGACCGAACACCGGGGAGCTGTTTTTT. Translation: CATSRDWEKPGPNTGELFF.

The V and J genes are TRBV29-1 and TRBJ1-2, with 8 bases matching TRBD1. The CDR3 covers 14 residues. Losses at the gene ends were 1 base for V and 5 bases for J; bases not matched to a gene: 6. Germline CDR1 and CDR2: SQVTM and ANQGSEA. The CDR3 reads CSVEGLGQGYGYTF. The CDR3 coding sequence is TGCAGCGTTGAAGGTTTAGGACAGGGATATGGCTACACCTTC. Looking up the rest from reference TRBV29-1 and TRBJ1-2 gives the full variable domain: SAVISQKPSRDICQRGTSLTIQCQVDSQVTMMFWYRQQPGQSLTLIATANQGSEATYESGFVIDKFPISRPNLTFSTLTVSNMSPEDSSIYLCSVEGLGQGYGYTFGSGTRLTVV.

The rearrangement links TRBV2 to TRBJ2-5; TRBD1 matches at 7 bases. Germline loops: CDR1 SNHLY, CDR2 FYNNEI. Trimming at V came to 2 bases and at J to 0 bases, leaving 12 bases not matched to a gene. The CDR3 is 18 residues long. The CDR3 DNA is TGTGCCAGCAGTGAAACTCTTTCCGGGACAGAGTACCAAGAGACCCAGTACTTC. Its translation is CASSETLSGTEYQETQYF.

Concerning this clone: A far bigger clonotype differs at one base, so this is likely a read error. The chain joins TRBV4-3 to TRBJ2-7, with a tentative D call TRBD2 (5 bases). Germline V gene data show CDR1 as LGHNA and CDR2 as YSLEER. V lost 2 bases and J lost 3, with 11 bases in between. The CDR3 sequence is 14 residues long. CDR3 DNA sequence: TGCGCCAGCAGCCAAAATCGAGGGTTCTACGAGCAGTACTTC. Protein product: CASSQNRGFYEQYF.